The 6 T cell receptor beta chains below come from one sample, sequenced in a study of immune evolution from preneoplasia to lung adenocarcinoma. Using immunoSEQ multiplex PCR, the repertoire was profiled, and TCRdb retains in-frame clones only, with some absent. The sample has 2,500 to 3,000 clones, roughly 80% seen once. The sequenced sample was FFPE invasive lung adenocarcinoma tissue. These receptors originate from a person aged 55-80 years with invasive lung adenocarcinoma.

This clone occurred a few times. The chain employs TRBV18 and TRBJ1-1; D call uncertain. V shed 2 bases and J shed 1 base, with 14 bases lying between them. Germline V gene data show CDR1 as KGHSH and CDR2 as LQKENI. The CDR3 contains 16 residues. CDR3: CASSPSGRGSNTEAFF. CDR3 nucleotide sequence: TGTGCCAGCTCACCATCCGGGCGTGGCTCGAACACTGAAGCTTTCTTT.

Only one count was recorded for this clone. The chain joins TRBV2 to TRBJ2-1; D gene ambiguous. The germline V and J ends were trimmed by 7 bases and 8 bases, with 18 bases remaining between them. This CDR3 is 14 amino acids long. CDR1 SNHLY and CDR2 FYNNEI come from the germline V gene. The CDR3 DNA reads as TGTGCCAGCATCCGAGGAACGGGCTTGCATGAGCAGTTCTTC. Its translation is CASIRGTGLHEQFF.

This rearrangement joins TRBV11-2 to TRBJ1-2; a weak D match, TRBD1 (6 bases). This CDR3 is 16 amino acids long. Germline V gene sequence: CDR1 SGHAT, CDR2 FQNNGV. V lost 2 bases, J lost 4 bases, and 17 bases lay in between. The CDR3 nucleotides read TGTGCCAGCAGCTTAAAGTCGGACAGTAATTTCTATGGCTACACCTTC. Protein sequence: CASSLKSDSNFYGYTF.

The rearrangement joins TRBV5-6 to TRBJ2-5; 7 bases agree with TRBD2. V shed 4 bases, J shed 2 bases, and the junction held 11 bases outside the gene matches. The CDR3 covers 16 residues. The V gene's germline CDR1 is SGHDT and CDR2 YYEEEE. CDR3 amino acids: CASSPAALAMQETQYF. The CDR3 DNA reads TGTGCCAGCAGCCCGGCGGCACTAGCGATGCAAGAGACCCAGTACTTC. Combining the CDR3 with reference TRBV5-6 and TRBJ2-5 gives the whole variable domain DAGVTQSPTHLIKTRGQQVTLRCSPKSGHDTVSWYQQALGQGPQFIFQYYEEEERQRGNFPDRFSGHQFPNYSSELNVNALLLGDSALYLCASSPAALAMQETQYFGPGTRLLVL.

The CDR3 DNA is TGTGCCAGCACCCTAACGGGGGGGCTGGGCACTGAAGCTTTCTTT. Amino acids: CASTLTGGLGTEAFF. V usage is TRBV27 and J usage is TRBJ1-1; D may be TRBD1 (6 bases). The CDR3 contains 15 residues. Germline lookup yields CDR1 MNHEY and CDR2 SMNVEV (reference sequence). Trimming removed 7 bases from V and 4 bases from J, with 19 bases in between.

The CDR3 region has the DNA TGTGCCAGTAGTATAGGCTACTTAGCTACTGAGCAGTTCTTC. The encoded protein is CASSIGYLATEQFF. The gene calls are TRBV19 and TRBJ2-1; D not resolved. V lost 1 base, J lost 9 bases, and 13 bases lay in between. Looked up from germline, CDR1 is LNHDA and CDR2 is SQIVND (reference sequence). CDR3 length: 14 amino acids. The entire variable domain, with the rest obtained from reference TRBV19 and TRBJ2-1, is as follows: DGGITQSPKYLFRKEGQNVTLSCEQNLNHDAMYWYRQDPGQGLRLIYYSQIVNDFQKGDIAEGYSVSREKKESFPLTVTSAQKNPTAFYLCASSIGYLATEQFFGPGTRLTVL.